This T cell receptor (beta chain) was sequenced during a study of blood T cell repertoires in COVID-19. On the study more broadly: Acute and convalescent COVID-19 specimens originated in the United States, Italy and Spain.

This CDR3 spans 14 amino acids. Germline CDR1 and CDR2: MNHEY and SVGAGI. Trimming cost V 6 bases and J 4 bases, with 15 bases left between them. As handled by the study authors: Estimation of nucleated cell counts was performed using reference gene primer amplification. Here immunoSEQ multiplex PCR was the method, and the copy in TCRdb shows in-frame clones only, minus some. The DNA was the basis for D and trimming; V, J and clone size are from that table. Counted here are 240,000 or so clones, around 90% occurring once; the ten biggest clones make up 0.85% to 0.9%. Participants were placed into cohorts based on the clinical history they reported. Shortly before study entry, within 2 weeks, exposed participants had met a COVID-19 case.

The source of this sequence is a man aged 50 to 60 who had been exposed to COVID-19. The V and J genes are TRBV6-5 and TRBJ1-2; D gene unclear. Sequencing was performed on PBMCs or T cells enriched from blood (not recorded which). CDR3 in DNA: TGTGCCAGCAGCCGCCGCGGAGCATCCTATGGCTACACCTTC. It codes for CASSRRGASYGYTF.